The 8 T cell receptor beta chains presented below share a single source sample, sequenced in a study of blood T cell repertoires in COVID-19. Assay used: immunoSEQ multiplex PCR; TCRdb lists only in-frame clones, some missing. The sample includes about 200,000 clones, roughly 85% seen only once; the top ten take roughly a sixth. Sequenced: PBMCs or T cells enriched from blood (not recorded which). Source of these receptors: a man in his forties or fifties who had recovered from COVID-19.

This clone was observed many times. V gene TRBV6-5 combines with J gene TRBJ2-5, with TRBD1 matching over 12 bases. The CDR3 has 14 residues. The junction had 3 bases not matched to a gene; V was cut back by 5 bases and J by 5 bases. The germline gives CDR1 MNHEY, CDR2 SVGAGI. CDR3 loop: CASSPGQGAETQYF. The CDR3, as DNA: TGTGCCAGCAGTCCGGGACAGGGGGCGGAGACCCAGTACTTC.

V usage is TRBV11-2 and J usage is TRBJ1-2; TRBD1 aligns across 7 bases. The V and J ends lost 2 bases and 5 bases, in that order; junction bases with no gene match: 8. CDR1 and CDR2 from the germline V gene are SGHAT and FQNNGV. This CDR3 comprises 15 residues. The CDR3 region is CASSLSGTETYGYTF. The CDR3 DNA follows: TGTGCCAGCAGCTTATCCGGGACAGAGACATATGGCTACACCTTC.

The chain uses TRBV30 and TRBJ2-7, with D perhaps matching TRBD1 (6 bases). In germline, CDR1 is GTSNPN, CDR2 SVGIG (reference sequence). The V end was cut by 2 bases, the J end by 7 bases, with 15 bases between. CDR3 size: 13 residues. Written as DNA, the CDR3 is TGTGCCTGGAGTTGGGCAGGGGATGGTGAGCAGTACTTC. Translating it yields CAWSWAGDGEQYF.

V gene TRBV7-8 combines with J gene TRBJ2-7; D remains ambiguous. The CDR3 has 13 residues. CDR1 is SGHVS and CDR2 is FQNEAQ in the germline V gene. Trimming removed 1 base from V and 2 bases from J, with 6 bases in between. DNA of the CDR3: TGTGCCAGCAGCTTAGGCCTAGCCTACGAGCAGTACTTC. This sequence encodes CASSLGLAYEQYF.

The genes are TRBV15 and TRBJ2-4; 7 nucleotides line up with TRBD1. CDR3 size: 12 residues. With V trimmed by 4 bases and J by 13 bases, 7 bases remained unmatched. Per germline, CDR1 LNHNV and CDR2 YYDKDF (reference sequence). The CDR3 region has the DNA TGTGCCACCAGCATAAGACAGGGTCTACAGTACTTC. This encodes CATSIRQGLQYF.

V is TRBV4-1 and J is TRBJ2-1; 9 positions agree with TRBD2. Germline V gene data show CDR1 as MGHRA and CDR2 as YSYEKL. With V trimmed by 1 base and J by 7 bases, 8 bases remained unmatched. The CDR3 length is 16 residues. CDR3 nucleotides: TGCGCCAGCAGCCAAGGTCAAAACGCGGGGGGGAATGAGCAGTTCTTC. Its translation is CASSQGQNAGGNEQFF.

The CDR3 spells CASSLISDTGELFF. The CDR3 region has the DNA TGTGCCAGCAGCTTAATATCGGACACCGGGGAGCTGTTTTTT. This sequence joins TRBV7-3 and TRBJ2-2; D is undetermined. Trimming left V 1 base short and J 3 bases short, with 6 bases between. The CDR3 loop spans 14 amino acids. Germline V lookup: CDR1 SGHTA, CDR2 FQGTGA.

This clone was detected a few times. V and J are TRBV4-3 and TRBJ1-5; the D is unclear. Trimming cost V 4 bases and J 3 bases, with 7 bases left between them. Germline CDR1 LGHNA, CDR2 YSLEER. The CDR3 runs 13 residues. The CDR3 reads CASSRAVNQPQHF. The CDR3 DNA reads TGCGCCAGCAGCCGGGCAGTCAATCAGCCCCAGCATTTT.